Below, 31 T cell receptor beta chains from the same sample are listed, as sequenced in a study of blood T cell repertoires in COVID-19. Only in-frame clones appear in the TCRdb table, and some are missing; sequencing was by immunoSEQ multiplex PCR. This sample yields roughly 380,000 clones, of which 70% to 90% are seen a single time; 1% to 1.5% belongs to the top ten. The sample comprised PBMCs or T cells enriched from blood (not recorded which). These receptor sequences come from a man aged 30 to 39 who had recovered from COVID-19.

The chain has TRBV4-3 and TRBJ1-4, with D perhaps TRBD1 (6 bases). CDR3 length: 14 amino acids. The V gene lost 1 base and the J gene lost 4 bases, with 7 bases spanning the gap. Germline V lookup: CDR1 LGHNA, CDR2 YSLEER. The CDR3, as DNA: TGCGCCAGCAGCCAAGGACAGGTTAATGAAAAACTGTTTTTT. Its protein is CASSQGQVNEKLFF.

This chain connects TRBV2 to TRBJ2-1; TRBD1 aligns across 10 bases. Germline CDR1 and CDR2: SNHLY and FYNNEI. This CDR3 has 15 amino acids. V gave up 0 bases and J gave up 8 bases; unmatched junction bases: 4. CDR3 sequence reads: CASSEAGTGEDEQFF. In nucleotides, the CDR3 is TGTGCCAGCAGTGAAGCTGGGACAGGGGAGGATGAGCAGTTCTTC.

There are a few counts of this clone. The V gene is TRBV5-4, the J gene TRBJ1-2; D may be TRBD1 (5 bases). Deletions cut 2 bases from V and 8 bases from J, with 16 bases between. Germline V gives CDR1 SGHNT, CDR2 YYREEE (reference sequence). The CDR3 extends over 14 amino acids. The CDR3 sequence: CASSLPGLSEGYTF. CDR3 sequence (DNA): TGTGCCAGCAGCTTACCAGGGCTCTCTGAGGGCTACACCTTC.

The gene calls are TRBV19 and TRBJ1-2; TRBD1 aligns across 8 bases. The CDR3 has 14 residues. J gave up 3 bases and V 8 bases, and 8 bases lay outside the gene matches. The germline V gene has CDR1 LNHDA and CDR2 SQIVND (reference sequence). For the CDR3, the DNA is TGTGCCAGTGCTACCAGGGGGCCTGACTATGGCTACACCTTC. Translation: CASATRGPDYGYTF.

The chain uses TRBV6-1 and TRBJ1-2; TRBD1 might be the D (5 bases). Per germline, CDR1 MNHNS and CDR2 SASEGT. With 2 bases removed from V and 7 bases from J, the gap between germline ends came to 17 bases. The CDR3 contains 15 residues. The CDR3 spells CASSELQGGAGGYTF. In DNA form, the CDR3 reads TGTGCCAGCAGTGAACTTCAAGGAGGGGCAGGTGGCTACACCTTC.

The CDR3 loop is CAIRRLIDGQPQHF. The CDR3 DNA sequence: TGTGCCATCAGAAGGCTGATCGACGGGCAGCCCCAGCATTTT. The chain couples TRBV10-3 to TRBJ1-5, with D hard to call. The V end was cut by 6 bases, the J end by 7 bases, with 16 bases between. The CDR3 spans 14 residues. In germline, CDR1 is ENHRY, CDR2 SYGVKD.

The rearrangement uses TRBV6-5 and TRBJ1-1; TRBD1 is a possible D gene (5 bases). Trimming took 11 bases from V and 0 from J, leaving 7 bases between them. Germline V lookup: CDR1 MNHEY, CDR2 SVGAGI. This CDR3 comprises 11 residues. CDR3 residues: CADSLNTEAFF. The CDR3 DNA sequence: TGTGCCGACAGCCTGAACACTGAAGCTTTCTTT.

The CDR3 DNA follows: TGTGCCAGCAGCAAACACAGGGACCCCTACAATGAGCAGTTCTTC. This translates into CASSKHRDPYNEQFF. The genes are TRBV7-8 and TRBJ2-1; a possible D gene is TRBD1 (6 bases). The CDR3 covers 15 residues. With 5 bases removed from V and 2 bases from J, the gap between germline ends came to 13 bases. Per the germline V gene, CDR1 is SGHVS and CDR2 is FQNEAQ.

The rearrangement joins TRBV5-8 to TRBJ2-6; D unresolved. The CDR3 sequence is 15 residues long. Germline V CDR1 and CDR2: SGHTS, YDEGEE. The ends were cut back, 3 bases at V and 0 bases at J, with 7 bases in the middle. The CDR3 DNA follows: TGTGCCAGCAGCTGGTACTACTCTGGGGCCAACGTCCTGACTTTC. This sequence encodes CASSWYYSGANVLTF.

The chain has TRBV11-2 and TRBJ2-6; TRBD1 matches 7 bases. Germline CDR1 SGHAT, CDR2 FQNNGV. V was clipped by 3 bases and J by 0 bases; unmatched bases: 2. The CDR3 runs 16 residues. For the CDR3, the DNA is TGTGCCAGCAGCTTGGGACAGTCCTCTGGGGCCAACGTCCTGACTTTC. Translating gives CASSLGQSSGANVLTF.

In this sample, this clone turned up once. V usage is TRBV18 and J usage is TRBJ2-7, with a weak D call TRBD1 (7 bases). The CDR3 has 14 amino acids. Germline CDR1 reads KGHSH; CDR2 reads LQKENI. Trimming stripped 6 bases from V and 1 base from J, with 13 bases between. Here the CDR3 DNA reads TGTGCCAGCTCCCGGGGGACAGATTCCTACGAGCAGTACTTC. Its protein is CASSRGTDSYEQYF. Using reference TRBV18 and TRBJ2-7 for the parts outside the CDR3, the full variable domain is NAGVMQNPRHLVRRRGQEARLRCSPMKGHSHVYWYRQLPEEGLKFMVYLQKENIIDESGMPKERFSAEFPKEGPSILRIQQVVRGDSAAYFCASSRGTDSYEQYFGPGTRLTVT.

The rearrangement joins TRBV9 to TRBJ1-4; D remains ambiguous. The germline gives CDR1 SGDLS, CDR2 YYNGEE. The CDR3 is 15 residues long. The ends were cut back, 3 bases at V and 3 bases at J, with 12 bases in the middle. CDR3 bases: TGTGCCAGCAGCGCGAGTCCGTTGGCTAATGAAAAACTGTTTTTT. It encodes CASSASPLANEKLFF.

The chain uses TRBV7-8 and TRBJ1-1; D unresolved. Trimming took off 2 bases at V and 5 bases at J, with 9 bases between the two ends. Germline values: CDR1 SGHVS, CDR2 FQNEAQ. This CDR3 region has 13 residues. CDR3 DNA sequence: TGTGCCAGCAGCTTATTAATCCTGACTGAAGCTTTCTTT. Its translation is CASSLLILTEAFF.

V gene TRBV27 combines with J gene TRBJ1-1; TRBD1 matches at 10 bases. Germline V lookup: CDR1 MNHEY, CDR2 SMNVEV (reference sequence). With 5 bases clipped from V and 5 bases from J, the junction kept 5 bases outside the gene matches. CDR3 length equals 14 residues. CDR3 DNA: TGTGCCAGCAGTATTAGACAGGGGGCGACTGAAGCTTTCTTT. Protein sequence: CASSIRQGATEAFF.

The genes are TRBV6-2 or TRBV6-3 and TRBJ1-5; no firm D call. V lost 4 bases and J lost 0, with 13 bases in between. The CDR3 covers 16 residues. Germline V gives CDR1 MNHEY, CDR2 SVGEGT. This CDR3 is CASSFPGLYSNQPQHF. CDR3 nucleotides: TGTGCCAGCAGTTTCCCGGGATTATATAGCAATCAGCCCCAGCATTTT.

This chain uses TRBV4-2 with TRBJ2-7; 8 bases fit TRBD1. The CDR3 spans 15 residues. Trimming cost V 1 base and J 5 bases; bases outside gene matches: 7. Looked up from germline, CDR1 is LGHNA and CDR2 is YNFKEQ. CDR3 loop: CASSQGQGANNEQYF. The CDR3 DNA follows: TGTGCCAGCAGCCAAGGTCAGGGGGCGAACAACGAGCAGTACTTC.

The chain couples TRBV10-3 to TRBJ2-5; tentatively, D is TRBD2 (5 bases). V was trimmed by 3 bases and J by 2 bases, leaving 7 bases between them. Germline values: CDR1 ENHRY, CDR2 SYGVKD. The CDR3 runs 13 residues. In DNA, the CDR3 is TGTGCCATCAGTGACGGGGAGCAAGAGACCCAGTACTTC. It yields the protein CAISDGEQETQYF.

The chain combines TRBV7-9 with TRBJ1-2; tentative D call: TRBD1 (6 bases). There are 13 residues in the CDR3. The V gene's germline CDR1 is SEHNR and CDR2 FQNEAQ (reference sequence). The V and J ends lost 6 bases and 4 bases respectively, with 12 bases between them. The DNA of the CDR3 is TGTGCCAGCAGGTCGGACAGCGTCTATGGCTACACCTTC. As protein: CASRSDSVYGYTF.

J is TRBJ2-6 and V is TRBV9; 8 bases map to TRBD2. With V trimmed by 5 bases and J by 0 bases, 10 bases remained unmatched. Germline V CDR1 and CDR2: SGDLS, YYNGEE. The CDR3 runs to 18 residues. The CDR3 DNA reads TGTGCCAGCAGTGCGGGGGGTTATATCCTCTCTGGGGCCAACGTCCTGACTTTC. This gives the protein CASSAGGYILSGANVLTF.

The CDR3 DNA follows: TGTGCCAGTAGTAGGGCATTACTCTCTGGAAACACCATATATTTT. This sequence encodes CASSRALLSGNTIYF. The genes are TRBV19 and TRBJ1-3; D is unresolved. CDR1 LNHDA and CDR2 SQIVND come from the germline V gene (reference sequence). The CDR3 runs to 15 residues. Deletions cut 4 bases from V and 0 bases from J, with 10 bases between.

Of note for this clone: The same CDR3 is also encoded by other DNA sequences in this sample. This chain uses TRBV6-5 with TRBJ1-1; a weak D match, TRBD1 (5 bases). This CDR3 is 15 amino acids long. CDR1 is MNHEY, CDR2 SVGAGI, per germline. Trimming took 3 bases from V and 1 from J, leaving 12 bases between them. The chain's CDR3 is CASSYSTGQNTEAFF. In nucleotides, the CDR3 is TGTGCCAGCAGTTATAGTACAGGCCAGAACACTGAAGCTTTCTTT.

The gene calls are TRBV5-4 and TRBJ2-5; D is perhaps TRBD2 (6 bases). Germline CDR1 is SGHNT and CDR2 is YYREEE (reference sequence). The V gene lost 4 bases and the J gene lost 5 bases, with 12 bases spanning the gap. The CDR3 totals 13 residues. The CDR3 DNA is TGTGCCAGCAGCAAGGGACTCTTCGAGACCCAGTACTTC. Translated, it gives CASSKGLFETQYF.

The chain recombines TRBV5-1 with TRBJ1-1; the match to TRBD1 covers 8 bases. The V gene's germline CDR1 is SGHRS and CDR2 YFSETQ. V was pared by 2 bases and J by 3 bases, with 3 bases of the junction left unmatched. CDR3 length: 14 amino acids. The CDR3 DNA sequence: TGCGCCAGCAGCTTCAGGGGGCAGGACACTGAAGCTTTCTTT. The encoded protein is CASSFRGQDTEAFF.

The rearrangement uses TRBV19 and TRBJ2-5, with 9 bases aligning to TRBD2. The CDR3 runs 13 residues. V lost 6 bases to trimming and J lost 5 bases; unmatched junction nucleotides: 4. The germline V gene has CDR1 LNHDA and CDR2 SQIVND (reference sequence). This CDR3 is CASSPAGGETQYF. The CDR3, as DNA: TGTGCCAGTAGCCCCGCGGGGGGGGAGACCCAGTACTTC.

The rearrangement uses TRBV10-3 and TRBJ1-3, with a possible D match to TRBD1 (5 bases). The length of the CDR3 is 15 residues. Deletions cut 0 bases from V and 4 bases from J, with 10 bases between. Germline V CDR1 and CDR2: ENHRY, SYGVKD. CDR3 region: CAISESGYRGNTIYF. The DNA for the CDR3 is TGTGCCATCAGTGAGTCAGGGTACAGGGGAAACACCATATATTTT.

This chain links TRBV9 with TRBJ2-3, with TRBD1 matching over 7 bases. Germline CDR1 is SGDLS and CDR2 is YYNGEE. This CDR3 is 17 amino acids long. Trimming took 0 bases from V and 2 from J; bases not matched to a gene: 9. The DNA for the CDR3 is TGTGCCAGCAGCGTAGAGACAGGGATTGGATTCACAGATACGCAGTATTTT. This codes for CASSVETGIGFTDTQYF.

The rearrangement joins TRBV18 to TRBJ1-6, with 8 bases fitting TRBD1. Germline trimming cut 5 bases from V and 7 bases from J; bases unmatched to any gene: 7. The CDR3 totals 15 residues. Germline V gene sequence: CDR1 KGHSH, CDR2 LQKENI. The CDR3 loop is CASSSGQGINSPLHF. DNA of the CDR3: TGTGCCAGCTCATCTGGACAGGGAATCAATTCACCCCTCCACTTT.

V and J are TRBV19 and TRBJ2-3, with 8 bases fitting TRBD1. CDR3 length equals 16 residues. The V and J ends lost 5 bases and 0 bases, in that order; junction bases with no gene match: 7. The V gene's germline CDR1 is LNHDA and CDR2 SQIVND (reference sequence). The CDR3 loop reads CASSVGTGLSTDTQYF. The DNA for the CDR3 is TGTGCCAGTAGTGTGGGGACAGGACTTAGCACAGATACGCAGTATTTT.

This clone was found a few times. This rearrangement joins TRBV12-3 or TRBV12-4 to TRBJ1-3; D may be TRBD1 (5 bases). Trimming shortened V by 6 bases and J by 7 bases, and 7 bases separated the two germline ends. The CDR3 covers 11 residues. The CDR3: CASRGGNTIYF. The CDR3 DNA is TGTGCCAGCAGGGGGGGGAACACCATATATTTT.

This clone came up once. The chain carries TRBV28 and TRBJ1-5, with TRBD1 matching over 7 bases. The CDR3 length is 13 residues. CDR1 is MDHEN and CDR2 is SYDVKM in the germline V gene. Trimming cost V 8 bases and J 7 bases; bases outside gene matches: 8. CDR3 in amino acids: CASAGQIFQPQHF. CDR3 DNA: TGTGCCAGCGCGGGACAGATCTTCCAGCCCCAGCATTTT.

The V gene is TRBV19, the J gene TRBJ2-1; 7 positions agree with TRBD2. V was pared by 2 bases and J by 6 bases, with 4 bases of the junction left unmatched. The CDR3 has 14 amino acids. Per germline, CDR1 LNHDA and CDR2 SQIVND (reference sequence). CDR3 loop: CASSISRGVNEQFF. In DNA, the CDR3 is TGTGCCAGTAGTATATCCCGGGGGGTCAATGAGCAGTTCTTC.